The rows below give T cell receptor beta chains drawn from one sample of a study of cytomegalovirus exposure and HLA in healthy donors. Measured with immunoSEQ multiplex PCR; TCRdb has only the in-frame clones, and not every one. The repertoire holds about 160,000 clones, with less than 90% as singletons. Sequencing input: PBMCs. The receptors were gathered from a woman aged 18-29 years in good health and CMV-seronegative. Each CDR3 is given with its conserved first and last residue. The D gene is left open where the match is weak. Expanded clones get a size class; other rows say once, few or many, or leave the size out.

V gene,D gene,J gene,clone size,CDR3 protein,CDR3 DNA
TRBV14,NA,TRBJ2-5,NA,CASSQDYFVGTQYF,TGTGCCAGCAGCCAAGATTATTTTGTCGGGACCCAGTACTTC
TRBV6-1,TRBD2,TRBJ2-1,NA,CASSEISGGSYNEQFF,TGTGCCAGCAGTGAAATTAGCGGGGGATCCTACAATGAGCAGTTCTTC
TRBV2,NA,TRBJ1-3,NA,CASRGRAEGTSGNTIYF,TGTGCCAGCCGTGGGCGGGCAGAGGGAACCTCTGGAAACACCATATATTTT
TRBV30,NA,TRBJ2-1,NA,CAWGSYEQFF,TGTGCCTGGGGTAGCTATGAGCAGTTCTTC
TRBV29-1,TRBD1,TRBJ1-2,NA,CSVEQGDHYYNYGYTF,TGCAGCGTTGAACAGGGGGATCACTATTATAACTATGGCTACACCTTC
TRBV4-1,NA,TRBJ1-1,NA,CASSQDLGGYTEAFF,TGCGCCAGCAGCCAAGATCTTGGGGGCTACACTGAAGCTTTCTTT
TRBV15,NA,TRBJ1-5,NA,CATSRGGSNQPQHF,TGTGCCACCAGCAGGGGGGGGAGCAATCAGCCCCAGCATTTT
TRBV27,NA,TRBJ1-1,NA,CASSLWSGNTEAFF,TGTGCCAGCAGTTTATGGTCCGGGAACACTGAAGCTTTCTTT
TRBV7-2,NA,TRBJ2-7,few,CASSYYRDKTQYF,TGTGCCAGCAGCTACTACCGGGACAAAACGCAGTACTTC
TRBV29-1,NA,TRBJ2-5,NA,CSVTVMVQETQYF,TGCAGCGTTACGGTTATGGTTCAAGAGACCCAGTACTTC
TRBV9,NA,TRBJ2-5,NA,CASSVSGRETQYF,TGTGCCAGCAGCGTCTCAGGGCGAGAGACCCAGTACTTC
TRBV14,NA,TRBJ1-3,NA,CASSQDGGLSGNTIYF,TGTGCCAGCAGCCAAGATGGGGGACTTTCTGGAAACACCATATATTTT
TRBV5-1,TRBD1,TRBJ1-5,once,CASSPGTESNQPQHF,TGCGCCAGCAGCCCCGGGACAGAGAGCAATCAGCCCCAGCATTTT
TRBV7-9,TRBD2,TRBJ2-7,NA,CASSSGGATYEQYF,TGTGCCAGCAGCTCCGGGGGGGCTACCTACGAGCAGTACTTC
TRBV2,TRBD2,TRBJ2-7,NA,CASRSASGGYYEQYF,TGTGCCAGCCGGTCGGCTAGCGGGGGGTATTACGAGCAGTACTTC
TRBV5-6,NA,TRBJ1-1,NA,CASSLVQGSTEAFF,TGTGCCAGCAGCTTGGTTCAGGGATCCACTGAAGCTTTCTTT
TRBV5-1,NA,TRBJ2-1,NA,CASSVQGSPYNEQFF,TGCGCCAGCAGCGTTCAGGGTAGCCCCTACAATGAGCAGTTCTTC
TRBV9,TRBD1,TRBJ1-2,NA,CASSVEGQGAGGYTF,TGTGCCAGCAGCGTAGAGGGGCAGGGGGCGGGTGGCTACACCTTC
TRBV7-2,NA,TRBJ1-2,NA,CASSPTYDSSGYTF,TGTGCCAGCAGCCCTACATACGACAGCTCAGGCTACACCTTC
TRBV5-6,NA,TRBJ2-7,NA,CASSLAGETRSYEQYF,TGTGCCAGCAGCTTGGCCGGGGAGACTAGGAGCTACGAGCAGTACTTC
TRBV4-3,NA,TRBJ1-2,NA,CASSQEGRYGYTF,TGCGCCAGCAGCCAAGAGGGGCGCTATGGCTACACCTTC
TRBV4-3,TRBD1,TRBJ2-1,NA,CASSRLTGTGGNEQFF,TGCGCCAGCAGCCGCTTGACCGGGACAGGGGGCAATGAGCAGTTCTTC
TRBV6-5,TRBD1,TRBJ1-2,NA,CASSYRTGGRVRGYTF,TGTGCCAGCAGTTACAGGACAGGGGGTCGAGTACGTGGCTACACCTTC
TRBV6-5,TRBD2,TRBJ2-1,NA,CASRSGLAGVREQFF,TGTGCCAGCAGGTCGGGACTAGCGGGGGTTCGCGAGCAGTTCTTC
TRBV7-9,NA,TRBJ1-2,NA,CASSSPETYGYTF,TGTGCCAGCAGCTCCCCAGAAACCTATGGCTACACCTTC
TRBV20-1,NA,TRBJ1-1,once,CSAAWEAEAFF,TGCAGTGCCGCCTGGGAGGCTGAAGCTTTCTTT
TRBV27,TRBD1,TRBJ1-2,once,CASSFLYWTGDNYGYTF,TGTGCCAGCAGTTTCCTGTACTGGACAGGGGATAACTATGGCTACACCTTC
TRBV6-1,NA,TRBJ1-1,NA,CASSPRRENTEAFF,TGTGCCAGCAGTCCTAGACGGGAAAACACTGAAGCTTTCTTT
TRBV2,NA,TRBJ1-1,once,CASSKEGSMNTEAFF,TGTGCCAGCAGTAAGGAAGGGAGCATGAACACTGAAGCTTTCTTT
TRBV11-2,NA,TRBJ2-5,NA,CATLAPPNPPETQYF,TGTGCCACATTGGCCCCCCCCAACCCCCCAGAGACCCAGTACTTC
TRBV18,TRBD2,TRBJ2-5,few,CASSPVAGGGETQYF,TGTGCCAGCTCACCCGTAGCGGGAGGCGGAGAGACCCAGTACTTC
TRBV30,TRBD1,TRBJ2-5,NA,CAWSGDREETQYF,TGTGCCTGGAGTGGGGACAGGGAAGAGACCCAGTACTTC
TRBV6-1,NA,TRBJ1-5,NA,CASSAEPGGSDQPQHF,TGTGCCAGCAGTGCCGAACCGGGTGGGTCGGATCAGCCCCAGCATTTT
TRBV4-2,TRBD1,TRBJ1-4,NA,CASSLQTGQNEKLFF,TGTGCCAGCAGCTTACAGACAGGGCAGAATGAAAAACTGTTTTTT
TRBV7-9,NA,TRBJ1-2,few,CASSLGRQIGYTF,TGTGCCAGCAGCTTAGGGCGGCAGATCGGCTACACCTTC
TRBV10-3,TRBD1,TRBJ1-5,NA,CAIRSGTGDPGNQPQHF,TGTGCCATCAGGTCCGGGACAGGGGACCCGGGGAATCAGCCCCAGCATTTT
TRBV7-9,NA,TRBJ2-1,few,CASSKEGDNEQFF,TGTGCCAGCAGCAAGGAAGGGGACAATGAGCAGTTCTTC
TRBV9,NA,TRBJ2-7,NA,CASSVGRDSIYEQYF,TGTGCCAGCAGCGTAGGGAGGGACAGCATATACGAGCAGTACTTC
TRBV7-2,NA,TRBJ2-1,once,CASSLGPVNEQFF,TGTGCCAGCAGCTTAGGGCCAGTCAATGAGCAGTTCTTC
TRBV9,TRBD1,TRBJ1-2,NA,CASSPNRGGYGYTF,TGTGCCAGCAGCCCTAACAGGGGAGGCTATGGCTACACCTTC